The 2 T cell receptor beta chains below were found in one sample sequenced in a study of cytotoxic CD8 clonotypes in ibrutinib-treated CLL. Here immunoSEQ multiplex PCR was the method, and the copy in TCRdb shows in-frame clones only, minus some. The table lists around 310,000 clones, 70% to 80% of them singletons. Sequenced here: PBMCs, sampled before ibrutinib treatment. Receptor source: a human donor with chronic lymphocytic leukemia.

This chain joins TRBV2 and TRBJ2-7, with a tentative D call TRBD2 (6 bases). The ends were cut back, 7 bases at V and 3 bases at J, with 28 bases in the middle. The germline V gene has CDR1 SNHLY and CDR2 FYNNEI. This CDR3 is 18 amino acids long. As DNA, the CDR3 is TGTGCCAGCAACTCGGGACTCACGGAACCAAGGATCTACTACGAGCAGTACTTC. It specifies CASNSGLTEPRIYYEQYF.

The chain carries TRBV27 and TRBJ2-1, with TRBD2 matching over 7 bases. This CDR3 comprises 15 residues. Looked up from germline, CDR1 is MNHEY and CDR2 is SMNVEV (reference sequence). After removal of 0 bases from V and 7 bases from J, the junction contained 6 bases not matched to a gene. The CDR3 spells CASSLSLANGNEQFF. DNA of the CDR3: TGTGCCAGCAGTTTATCACTAGCGAACGGGAATGAGCAGTTCTTC.